The clone carrying this T cell receptor beta chain came up many times. The antigen is undetermined. The data derive from a study of identical twins. Broader study findings: Twin-shared out-of-frame alpha sequences showed excess low generation probability.

Germline CDR1 is SGHVS and CDR2 is FQNEAQ. V shed 2 bases and J shed 8 bases, with 19 bases lying between them. CDR3 size: 16 residues. TCRdb passed the 5' RACE reads through MiXCR, listing each CDR3 protein once. The data contain roughly 250,000 distinct CDR3 sequences, 7.5% of them singletons. The sample also formed part of further work on yellow fever vaccine responses in identical twins.

Sequences were obtained from CD8+ T cells sorted from blood. This sequence was found in a young woman in good health. The chain combines TRBV7-8 with TRBJ2-1; D is undetermined. The CDR3 spells CASSLRPADAQHEQFF. Written as DNA, the CDR3 is TGTGCCAGCAGCTTACGTCCGGCGGACGCCCAGCATGAGCAGTTCTTC.